Presented here are 9 T cell receptor beta chains from one specimen sequenced in a study of B cell selection in AIRE deficiency. Regulatory T cells were sorted as CD4+CD25hiCD127low/negative. Clones were sequenced by immunoSEQ multiplex PCR, and TCRdb holds only the in-frame ones, with some missing. Here the sample spans 20,000 to 25,000 clones, 94% being singletons. The sequenced sample consisted of Tregs sorted from PBMCs. Source of these receptors: a human donor with AIRE deficiency.

V usage is TRBV5-5 and J usage is TRBJ1-2; D is unresolved. Trimming left V 1 base short and J 4 bases short, with 8 bases between. Germline-derived CDR1 and CDR2 are SGHKS and YYEKEE (reference sequence). The CDR3 is made up of 13 amino acids. The CDR3 reads CASSLFGVYGYTF. The CDR3 DNA sequence: TGTGCCAGCAGCTTGTTTGGGGTCTATGGCTACACCTTC.

The chain employs TRBV11-2 and TRBJ1-6; possible D gene TRBD1, 5 bases. Trimming left V 0 bases short and J 8 bases short, with 17 bases between. Per germline, CDR1 SGHAT and CDR2 FQNNGV. The CDR3 contains 17 residues. The chain's CDR3 is CASSLDWLQKGYSPLHF. The CDR3 region has the DNA TGTGCCAGCAGCTTAGACTGGCTTCAAAAGGGGTATTCACCCCTCCACTTT.

The chain joins TRBV6-6 to TRBJ2-7, with 11 bases fitting TRBD2. From germline, CDR1 is MNHNY and CDR2 SVGAGI (reference sequence). J lost 4 bases, V lost 4 bases, and 9 bases had no gene match. The CDR3 contains 16 residues. The CDR3, as DNA: TGTGCCAGCAGTTCCCCGGTTAGCGGGGGGGGGTACGAGCAGTACTTC. This codes for CASSSPVSGGGYEQYF.

This chain joins TRBV5-4 and TRBJ2-1, with 8 bases fitting TRBD2. V lost 0 bases, J lost 12 bases, and 5 bases stayed unmatched. CDR1 is SGHNT and CDR2 is YYREEE in the germline V gene (reference sequence). The CDR3 runs to 13 residues. CDR3 DNA sequence: TGTGCCAGCAGCTTGGACAGCGGGGGATCGCAGTTCTTC. This translates into CASSLDSGGSQFF.

This chain uses TRBV11-3 with TRBJ1-4; D is possibly TRBD1 (5 bases). Germline assignment: CDR1 SGHNT and CDR2 YENEEA. The germline V and J ends were trimmed by 5 bases and 5 bases, with 15 bases remaining between them. CDR3 length: 15 residues. The CDR3 here is CASSPGAGKNEKLFF. Written as DNA, the CDR3 is TGTGCCAGCAGCCCCGGGGCCGGCAAGAATGAAAAACTGTTTTTT. Drawing the rest from reference TRBV11-3 and TRBJ1-4, the complete variable domain is EAGVVQSPRYKIIEKKQPVAFWCNPISGHNTLYWYLQNLGQGPELLIRYENEEAVDDSQLPKDRFSAERLKGVDSTLKIQPAELGDSAVYLCASSPGAGKNEKLFFGSGTQLSVL.

The rearrangement links TRBV19 to TRBJ1-6; D might be TRBD1 (5 bases). This CDR3 is built from 14 residues. The V end was cut by 7 bases, the J end by 7 bases, with 14 bases between. The germline V gene encodes CDR1 LNHDA and CDR2 SQIVND (reference sequence). CDR3 loop: CASTAGTRNSPLHF. In DNA, the CDR3 is TGTGCCAGTACTGCCGGGACTCGAAATTCACCCCTCCACTTT.

The CDR3 coding sequence is TGTGCCAGCTCACGACCGGATGGGGTCCCCTACAATGAGCAGTTCTTC. It translates to CASSRPDGVPYNEQFF. The chain uses TRBV18 and TRBJ2-1; no clear D gene. The germline CDR1 and CDR2 sequences are KGHSH and LQKENI. V gave up 4 bases and J gave up 2 bases, with 15 bases separating them. The CDR3 has 16 residues.

The chain joins TRBV6-1 to TRBJ2-3; D not resolved. Trimming pared 3 bases from V and 2 bases from J, leaving 3 bases between. CDR3 length: 12 amino acids. The germline CDR1 and CDR2 sequences are MNHNS and SASEGT. The CDR3 is CASSESTDTQYF. The CDR3 DNA reads TGTGCCAGCAGTGAGTCCACAGATACGCAGTATTTT.

The chain is built from TRBV18 and TRBJ1-2; no clear D. This CDR3 has 14 residues. CDR1 is KGHSH, CDR2 LQKENI, per germline. The V end was cut by 3 bases, the J end by 7 bases, with 15 bases between. The CDR3 sequence is CASSPGQTFSGYTF. CDR3 DNA: TGTGCCAGCTCACCGGGCCAGACCTTTAGTGGCTACACCTTC. Full variable domain (remainder filled in from reference TRBV18 and TRBJ1-2): NAGVMQNPRHLVRRRGQEARLRCSPMKGHSHVYWYRQLPEEGLKFMVYLQKENIIDESGMPKERFSAEFPKEGPSILRIQQVVRGDSAAYFCASSPGQTFSGYTFGSGTRLTVV.